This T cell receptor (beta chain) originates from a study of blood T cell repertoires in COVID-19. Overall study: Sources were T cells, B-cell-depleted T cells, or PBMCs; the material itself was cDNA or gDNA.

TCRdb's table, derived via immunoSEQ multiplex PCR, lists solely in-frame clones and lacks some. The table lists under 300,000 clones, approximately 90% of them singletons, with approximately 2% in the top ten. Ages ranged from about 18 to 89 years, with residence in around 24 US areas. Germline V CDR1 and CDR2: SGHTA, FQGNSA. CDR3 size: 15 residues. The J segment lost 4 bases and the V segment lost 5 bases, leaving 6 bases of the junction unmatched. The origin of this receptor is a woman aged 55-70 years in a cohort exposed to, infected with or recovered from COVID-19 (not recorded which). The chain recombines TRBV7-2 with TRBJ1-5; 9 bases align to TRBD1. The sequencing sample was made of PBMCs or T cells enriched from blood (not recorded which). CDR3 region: CASSRAGTGNQPQHF. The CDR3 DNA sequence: TGTGCCAGCAGCCGCGCCGGGACAGGGAATCAGCCCCAGCATTTT. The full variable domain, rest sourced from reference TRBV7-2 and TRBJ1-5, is GAGVSQSPSNKVTEKGKDVELRCDPISGHTALYWYRQSLGQGLEFLIYFQGNSAPDKSGLPSDRFSAERTGGSVSTLTIQRTQQEDSAVYLCASSRAGTGNQPQHFGDGTRLSIL.